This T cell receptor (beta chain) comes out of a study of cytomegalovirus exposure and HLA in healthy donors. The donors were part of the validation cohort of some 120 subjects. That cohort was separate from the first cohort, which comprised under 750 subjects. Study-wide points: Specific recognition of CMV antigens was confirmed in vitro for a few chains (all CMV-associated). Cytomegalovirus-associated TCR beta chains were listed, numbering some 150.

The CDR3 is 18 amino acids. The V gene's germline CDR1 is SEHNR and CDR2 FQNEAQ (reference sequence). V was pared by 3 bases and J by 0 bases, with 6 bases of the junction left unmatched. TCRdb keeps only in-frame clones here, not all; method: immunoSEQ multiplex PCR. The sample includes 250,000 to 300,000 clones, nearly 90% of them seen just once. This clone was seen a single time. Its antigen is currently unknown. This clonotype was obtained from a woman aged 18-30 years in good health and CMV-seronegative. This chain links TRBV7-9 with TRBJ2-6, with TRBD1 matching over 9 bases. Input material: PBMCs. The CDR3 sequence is CASSFRYRGLSGANVLTF. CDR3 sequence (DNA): TGTGCCAGCAGCTTTAGGTACAGGGGGCTCTCTGGGGCCAACGTCCTGACTTTC.